These 17 T cell receptor beta chains were all obtained from the same sample, sequenced in a study of shared clonotypes between healthy human individuals. Clones were sequenced by immunoSEQ multiplex PCR, and TCRdb holds only the in-frame ones, with some missing. This sample carries approximately 2,200,000 clones, more than 85% of them seen once, and the ten largest clones take under 2%. Terminally differentiated effector memory CD45RA+ cells were excluded by CCR7 positive selection of CD45RO-negative cells. The sample was naive CD8+ T cells from PBMCs. The receptors stem from a man between 18 and 35 years old in good health. Some clones in this sample may be carry-over from other donors' samples.

CDR3 coding DNA: TGTGCCAGCAGCCCCGGGGACGGAAGCAATCAGCCCCAGCATTTT. Its translation: CASSPGDGSNQPQHF. V is TRBV28 and J is TRBJ1-5; possibly TRBD1 for D (5 bases). CDR3 length: 15 residues. Germline assignment: CDR1 MDHEN and CDR2 SYDVKM. V was shortened by 6 bases and J by 1 base, with 13 bases between the two germline ends.

Regarding this clone: Germline and junction disagree at one end, which may indicate a read error. This chain connects TRBV2 to TRBJ2-4; TRBD1 or TRBD2 may be the D gene (7 bases each). The CDR3 is 11 amino acids. Germline lookup yields CDR1 SNHLY and CDR2 FYNNEI. Here the CDR3 reads CASSQDRPGRF. The CDR3 nucleotides are TGTGCCAGCAGCCAGGACAGGCCCGGGAGGTTC.

This rearrangement joins TRBV15 to TRBJ1-2; D uncertain. There are 16 residues in the CDR3. Germline lookup yields CDR1 LNHNV and CDR2 YYDKDF (reference sequence). V lost 0 bases and J lost 4, with 15 bases in between. The CDR3 protein is CATSRDRPTMGYGYTF. CDR3 sequence (DNA): TGTGCCACCAGCAGAGATCGCCCGACGATGGGCTATGGCTACACCTTC. The variable domain in full, completed from reference TRBV15 and TRBJ1-2, reads DAMVIQNPRYQVTQFGKPVTLSCSQTLNHNVMYWYQQKSSQAPKLLFHYYDKDFNNEADTPDNFQSRRPNTSFCFLDIRSPGLGDTAMYLCATSRDRPTMGYGYTFGSGTRLTVV.

The chain carries TRBV6-6 and TRBJ2-5, with a weak D call TRBD2 (6 bases). The CDR3 is made up of 16 amino acids. Trimming cost V 8 bases and J 3 bases, with 22 bases left between them. Germline-derived CDR1 and CDR2 are MNHNY and SVGAGI (reference sequence). CDR3 sequence: CASARFGGREKETQYF. The CDR3 region has the DNA TGTGCCAGCGCGAGATTCGGGGGTCGGGAGAAAGAGACCCAGTACTTC.

The J gene is TRBJ1-2, the V gene TRBV7-9, with D possibly matching TRBD1 (5 bases). Germline V gene data show CDR1 as SEHNR and CDR2 as FQNEAQ (reference sequence). The CDR3 length is 16 residues. Trimming took off 6 bases at V and 6 bases at J, with 23 bases between the two ends. CDR3 region: CASSWGAWGAEDGYTF. The CDR3, as DNA: TGTGCCAGCAGTTGGGGAGCGTGGGGCGCGGAGGATGGCTACACCTTC. Full variable domain (remainder filled in from reference TRBV7-9 and TRBJ1-2): DTGVSQNPRHKITKRGQNVTFRCDPISEHNRLYWYRQTLGQGPEFLTYFQNEAQLEKSRLLSDRFSAERPKGSFSTLEIQRTEQGDSAMYLCASSWGAWGAEDGYTFGSGTRLTVV.

The chain has TRBV4-3 and TRBJ2-2; D is possibly TRBD1 (6 bases). Trimming took off 0 bases at V and 0 bases at J, with 8 bases between the two ends. The CDR3 runs to 16 residues. Germline lookup yields CDR1 LGHNA and CDR2 YSLEER. In nucleotides, the CDR3 is TGCGCCAGCAGCCAAGATGGGACAACGAACACCGGGGAGCTGTTTTTT. Translated: CASSQDGTTNTGELFF.

This chain links TRBV28 with TRBJ2-3, with 8 bases aligning to TRBD1. Germline CDR1 MDHEN, CDR2 SYDVKM. CDR3 length: 15 amino acids. V lost 3 bases and J lost 3; bases outside the gene matches: 5. The CDR3 region has the DNA TGTGCCAGCAGTTTGACAGGGGTAGGGACAGATACGCAGTATTTT. It translates to CASSLTGVGTDTQYF.

This clone was detected only once. The V call is TRBV7-9, the J call TRBJ2-7, with 7 bases fitting TRBD1. The V gene's germline CDR1 is SEHNR and CDR2 FQNEAQ (reference sequence). This CDR3 is 12 amino acids long. V shed 5 bases, J shed 7 bases, and the junction held 5 bases outside the gene matches. CDR3 nucleotides: TGTGCCAGCAGCGATAGGGGGCGAGAGCAGTACTTC. Translated, it gives CASSDRGREQYF.

A word on this clone: Germline is not matched at one junction end, which may reflect a read error. V usage is TRBV29-1 and J usage is TRBJ2-7; 7 bases match TRBD1. CDR1 is SQVTM and CDR2 is ANQGSEA in the germline V gene. The CDR3 has 13 residues. The chain's CDR3 is CSVEDRVAYEQYF. The CDR3 DNA follows: TGCAGCGTGGAAGACAGGGTGGCCTACGAGCAGTACTTC.

The genes are TRBV6-5 and TRBJ2-1; D not resolved. This CDR3 spans 14 amino acids. CDR1 is MNHEY, CDR2 SVGAGI, per germline. The V and J ends lost 4 bases and 0 bases respectively, with 7 bases between them. In DNA, the CDR3 is TGTGCCAGCAGTTCGGCAGGCTCCTACAATGAGCAGTTCTTC. It is translated as CASSSAGSYNEQFF.

This chain connects TRBV7-7 to TRBJ2-1; 11 nucleotides align to TRBD1. The length of the CDR3 is 17 residues. Trimming removed 5 bases from V and 3 bases from J; junction bases left unmatched: 9. CDR1 is SSHAT and CDR2 is FNYEAQ in the germline V gene (reference sequence). CDR3 sequence (DNA): TGTGCCAGCAGCCCACCCCCCGGGACAGGGGGCTACAATGAGCAGTTCTTC. Translated: CASSPPPGTGGYNEQFF.

This chain uses TRBV5-5 with TRBJ2-4, with 7 bases fitting TRBD2. V was pared by 2 bases and J by 3 bases, with 8 bases of the junction left unmatched. There are 16 residues in the CDR3. Germline-derived CDR1 and CDR2 are SGHKS and YYEKEE (reference sequence). The CDR3 DNA is TGTGCCAGCAGCTTAGGGCGGGAGAGTGTCAAAAACATTCAGTACTTC. Protein sequence: CASSLGRESVKNIQYF.

The chain combines TRBV28 with TRBJ2-7; 7 nucleotides align to TRBD1. This CDR3 has 14 amino acids. V lost 5 bases to trimming and J lost 6 bases; unmatched junction nucleotides: 10. CDR1 is MDHEN, CDR2 SYDVKM, per germline. The CDR3 is CASSALTGDGEQYF. The CDR3 coding sequence is TGTGCCAGCAGTGCTCTTACAGGGGATGGCGAGCAGTACTTC.

The genes are TRBV27 and TRBJ2-7; D ambiguous. Trimming took 8 bases from V and 0 from J, leaving 11 bases between them. The CDR3 is 13 amino acids. Germline-derived CDR1 and CDR2 are MNHEY and SMNVEV (reference sequence). CDR3 region: CASQDGFSYEQYF. DNA of the CDR3: TGTGCCAGCCAGGACGGATTCTCCTACGAGCAGTACTTC.

This sequence joins TRBV15 and TRBJ2-3; TRBD2 matches at 10 bases. Losses at the gene ends were 4 bases for V and 3 bases for J; bases not matched to a gene: 4. Germline V gene sequence: CDR1 LNHNV, CDR2 YYDKDF (reference sequence). This CDR3 is 15 amino acids long. The CDR3 DNA reads as TGTGCCACCAGCACCCTAGCGGGAGAAACAGATACGCAGTATTTT. Protein: CATSTLAGETDTQYF. The complete variable domain, with remaining parts taken from reference TRBV15 and TRBJ2-3, reads DAMVIQNPRYQVTQFGKPVTLSCSQTLNHNVMYWYQQKSSQAPKLLFHYYDKDFNNEADTPDNFQSRRPNTSFCFLDIRSPGLGDTAMYLCATSTLAGETDTQYFGPGTRLTVL.

The rearrangement links TRBV7-6 to TRBJ1-3; maybe TRBD1 (5 bases). In germline, CDR1 is SGHVS, CDR2 FNYEAQ. V was pared by 5 bases and J by 4 bases, with 21 bases between. This CDR3 is built from 17 residues. The CDR3 spells CASSLSSEGSEGNTIYF. In nucleotides, the CDR3 is TGTGCCAGCAGCCTAAGCTCTGAGGGGAGCGAAGGAAACACCATATATTTT. The complete variable domain, with remaining parts taken from reference TRBV7-6 and TRBJ1-3, reads GAGVSQSPRYKVTKRGQDVALRCDPISGHVSLYWYRQALGQGPEFLTYFNYEAQQDKSGLPNDRFSAERPEGSISTLTIQRTEQRDSAMYRCASSLSSEGSEGNTIYFGEGSWLTVV.

A single count supports this clone. The chain links TRBV19 to TRBJ2-7, with D possibly being TRBD1 (5 bases). V shed 5 bases and J shed 6 bases, with 8 bases lying between them. CDR3 size: 11 residues. Germline V gene data show CDR1 as LNHDA and CDR2 as SQIVND (reference sequence). The CDR3 protein is CASSAGFEQYF. For the CDR3, the DNA is TGTGCCAGTAGTGCAGGGTTCGAGCAGTACTTC.